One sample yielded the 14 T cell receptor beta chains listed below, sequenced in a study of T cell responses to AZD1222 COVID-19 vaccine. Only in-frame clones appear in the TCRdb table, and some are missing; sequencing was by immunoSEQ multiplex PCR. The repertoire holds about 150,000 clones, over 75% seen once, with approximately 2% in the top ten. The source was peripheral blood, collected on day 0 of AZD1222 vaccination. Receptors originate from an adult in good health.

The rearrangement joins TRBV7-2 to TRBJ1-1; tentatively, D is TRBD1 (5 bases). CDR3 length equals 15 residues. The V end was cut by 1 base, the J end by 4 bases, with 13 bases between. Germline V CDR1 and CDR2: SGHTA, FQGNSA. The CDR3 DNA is TGTGCCAGCAGCTTAGGTTTGGGGCTGGGCACTGAAGCTTTCTTT. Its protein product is CASSLGLGLGTEAFF.

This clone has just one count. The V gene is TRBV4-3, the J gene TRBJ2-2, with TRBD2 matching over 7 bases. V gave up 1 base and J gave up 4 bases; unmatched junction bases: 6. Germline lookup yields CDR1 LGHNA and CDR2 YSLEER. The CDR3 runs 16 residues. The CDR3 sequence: CASSQGLAGVTGELFF. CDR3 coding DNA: TGCGCCAGCAGCCAAGGTCTGGCGGGGGTCACCGGGGAGCTGTTTTTT.

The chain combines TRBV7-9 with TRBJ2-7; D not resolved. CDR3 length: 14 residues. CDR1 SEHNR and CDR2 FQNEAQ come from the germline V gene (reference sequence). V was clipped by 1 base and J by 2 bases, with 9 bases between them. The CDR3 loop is CASSLVEQPYEQYF. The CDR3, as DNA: TGTGCCAGCAGCTTAGTTGAACAGCCCTACGAGCAGTACTTC.

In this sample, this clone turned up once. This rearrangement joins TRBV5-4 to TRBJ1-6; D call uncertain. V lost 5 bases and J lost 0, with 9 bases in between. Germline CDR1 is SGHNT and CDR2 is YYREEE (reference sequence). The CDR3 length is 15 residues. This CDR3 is CASSPGDSYNSPLHF. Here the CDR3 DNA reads TGTGCCAGCAGTCCCGGGGACTCCTATAATTCACCCCTCCACTTT.

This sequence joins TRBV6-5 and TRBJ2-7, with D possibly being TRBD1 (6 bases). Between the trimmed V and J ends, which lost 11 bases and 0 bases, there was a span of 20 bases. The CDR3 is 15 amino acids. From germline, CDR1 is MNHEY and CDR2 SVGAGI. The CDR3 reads CASDPRGRSSYEQYF. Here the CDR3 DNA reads TGTGCCTCAGACCCCAGGGGCCGGAGCTCCTACGAGCAGTACTTC.

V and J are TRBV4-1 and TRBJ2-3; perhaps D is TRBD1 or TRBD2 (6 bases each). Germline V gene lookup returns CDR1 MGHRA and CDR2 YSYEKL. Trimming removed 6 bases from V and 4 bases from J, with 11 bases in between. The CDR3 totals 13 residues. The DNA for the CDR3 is TGCGCCAGCAGGGAGAGGGGGGCAGATACGCAGTATTTT. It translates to CASRERGADTQYF.

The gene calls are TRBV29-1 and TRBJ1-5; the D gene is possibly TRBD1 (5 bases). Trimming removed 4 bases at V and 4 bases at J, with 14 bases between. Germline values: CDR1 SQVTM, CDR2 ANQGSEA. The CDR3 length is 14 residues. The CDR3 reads CSVGAMEGNQPQHF. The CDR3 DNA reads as TGCAGCGTTGGGGCGATGGAGGGGAATCAGCCCCAGCATTTT.

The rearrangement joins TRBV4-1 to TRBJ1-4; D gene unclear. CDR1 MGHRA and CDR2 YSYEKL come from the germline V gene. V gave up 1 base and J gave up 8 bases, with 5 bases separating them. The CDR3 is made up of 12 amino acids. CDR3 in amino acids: CASSQANEKLFF. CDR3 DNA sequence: TGCGCCAGCAGCCAAGCCAACGAAAAACTGTTTTTT.

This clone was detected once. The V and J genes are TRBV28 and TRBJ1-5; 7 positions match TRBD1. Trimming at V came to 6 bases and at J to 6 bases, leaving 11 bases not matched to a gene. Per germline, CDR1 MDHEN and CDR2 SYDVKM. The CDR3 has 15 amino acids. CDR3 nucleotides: TGTGCCAGCAGACCCATCGACAGGGAAGGTCAGCCCCAGCATTTT. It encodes CASRPIDREGQPQHF.

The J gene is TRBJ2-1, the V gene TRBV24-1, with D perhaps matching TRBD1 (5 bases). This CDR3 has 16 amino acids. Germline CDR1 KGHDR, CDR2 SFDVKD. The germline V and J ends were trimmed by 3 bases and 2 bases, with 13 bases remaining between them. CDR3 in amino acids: CATSDQSGMTYNEQFF. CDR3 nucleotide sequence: TGTGCCACCAGTGATCAGTCAGGGATGACCTACAATGAGCAGTTCTTC.

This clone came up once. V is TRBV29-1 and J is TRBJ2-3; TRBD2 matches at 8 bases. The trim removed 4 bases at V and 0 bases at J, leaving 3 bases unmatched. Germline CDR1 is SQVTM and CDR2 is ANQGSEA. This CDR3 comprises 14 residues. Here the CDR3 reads CSVVSGASTDTQYF. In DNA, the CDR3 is TGCAGCGTTGTTAGCGGGGCAAGCACAGATACGCAGTATTTT.

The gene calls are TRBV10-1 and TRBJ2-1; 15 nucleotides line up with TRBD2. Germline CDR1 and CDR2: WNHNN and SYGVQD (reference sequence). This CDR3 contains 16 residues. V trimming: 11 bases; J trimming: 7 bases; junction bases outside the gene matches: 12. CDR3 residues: CAGPGTSGRRRNEQFF. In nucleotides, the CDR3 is TGCGCCGGCCCTGGGACTAGCGGGAGGAGGAGGAATGAGCAGTTCTTC.

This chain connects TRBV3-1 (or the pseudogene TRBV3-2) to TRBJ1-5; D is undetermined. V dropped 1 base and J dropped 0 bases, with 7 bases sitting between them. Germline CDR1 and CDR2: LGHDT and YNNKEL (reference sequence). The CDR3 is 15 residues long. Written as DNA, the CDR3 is TGTGCCAGCAGCCAAGGAACAGATAGCAATCAGCCCCAGCATTTT. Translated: CASSQGTDSNQPQHF.

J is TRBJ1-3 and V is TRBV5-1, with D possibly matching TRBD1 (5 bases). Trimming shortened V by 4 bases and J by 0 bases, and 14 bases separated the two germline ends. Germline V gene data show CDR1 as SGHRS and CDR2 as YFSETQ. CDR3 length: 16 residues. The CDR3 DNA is TGCGCCAGCAGCGTCGGGACGGAACTCTCTGGAAACACCATATATTTT. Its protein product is CASSVGTELSGNTIYF.